This T cell receptor (beta chain) was retrieved from a study of shared clonotypes between healthy human individuals. Study-level information: Three CD4 naive, three CD4 memory, two CD8 naive and one CD8 memory plate were used per donor. Study-wide results and limits: Having only a few donors restricted how much genetic and exposure-history diversity was captured. Depth of sequencing was expected to influence donor clonotype sharing.

CD8 memory was a combination that joined CD45RO+ cells with CCR7-negative CD45RA+ TemRA cells. The table came from immunoSEQ multiplex PCR; TCRdb's copy has only in-frame clones and leaves some out. In the table there are a few hundred thousand clones, around 86% of which are singletons. This CDR3 is built from 15 residues. Looked up from germline, CDR1 is SGHTA and CDR2 is FQGTGA. V was pared by 5 bases and J by 3 bases, with 7 bases of the junction left unmatched. Remarks on this clone: No antigen is known for it.

This TCR derives from a man younger than 30 in good health. The sequenced sample consisted of memory CD8+ T cells sorted from blood. Subset: CD45RO+ cells pooled with CCR7-negative TemRA cells. The chain has TRBV7-3 and TRBJ2-3; 8 nucleotides line up with TRBD2. This CDR3 reads CASSRMAGGTDTQYF. CDR3 bases: TGTGCCAGCAGCCGAATGGCGGGAGGAACAGATACGCAGTATTTT.